Shown below are 26 T cell receptor beta chains from a single sample sequenced in a study of human T cells and chemical hapten exposure. TCRdb reprocessed the RACE reads via MiXCR and lists one record per CDR3 protein. The sample shows tens of thousands of distinct CDR3 sequences, 10% of them seen only once. Time point in this sample: patch test 1, 2 weeks after DPC sensitization. Treatment specified: therapeutic diphenylcyclopropenone sensitization with weekly scalp DPC. This specimen consisted of whole blood, obtained in connection with sensitization to the hapten diphenylcyclopropenone (DPC). The receptors derive from a woman in her forties or fifties with alopecia areata. Some clones in this sample may be carry-over from other donors' samples.

This clonotype was detected many times. The chain joins TRBV20-1 to TRBJ2-3; D may be TRBD1 (5 bases). This CDR3 comprises 14 residues. Trimming stripped 1 base from V and 4 bases from J, with 12 bases between. The germline V gene encodes CDR1 DFQATT and CDR2 SNEGSKA (reference sequence). The CDR3 spells CSARVSRGSDTQYF. The CDR3 DNA reads as TGCAGTGCTAGAGTTTCAAGGGGTTCAGATACGCAGTATTTT.

V usage is TRBV5-4 and J usage is TRBJ2-7; D might be TRBD2 (6 bases). Trimming pared 3 bases from V and 4 bases from J, leaving 17 bases between. The CDR3 is 15 amino acids. Germline loops: CDR1 SGHNT, CDR2 YYREEE (reference sequence). The CDR3 loop reads CASSSPGLDLYEQYF. The DNA for the CDR3 is TGTGCCAGCAGCTCGCCGGGACTCGACCTTTACGAGCAGTACTTC. The full variable domain, rest sourced from reference TRBV5-4 and TRBJ2-7, is ETGVTQSPTHLIKTRGQQVTLRCSSQSGHNTVSWYQQALGQGPQFIFQYYREEENGRGNFPPRFSGLQFPNYSSELNVNALELDDSALYLCASSSPGLDLYEQYFGPGTRLTVT.

The chain is built from TRBV19 and TRBJ2-7; 8 nucleotides line up with TRBD1. J lost 3 bases, V lost 6 bases, and 4 bases had no gene match. Germline lookup yields CDR1 LNHDA and CDR2 SQIVND (reference sequence). CDR3 size: 13 residues. The CDR3 DNA reads TGTGCCAGTAGCCGGACAGGGCACTACGAGCAGTACTTC. This encodes CASSRTGHYEQYF.

This clonotype was seen only a few times. CDR3 protein: CASDAGTRGTEQFF. The DNA of the CDR3 is TGTGCCAGCGACGCCGGGACTAGGGGTACTGAGCAGTTCTTC. This rearrangement joins TRBV12-3 or TRBV12-4 to TRBJ2-1; TRBD2 agrees at 8 bases. J was trimmed by 9 bases and V by 8 bases; bases with no gene match: 12. The CDR3 runs to 14 residues.

The chain links TRBV5-1 to TRBJ2-7; D is unclear. The CDR3 has 14 residues. The germline gives CDR1 SGHRS, CDR2 YFSETQ. The V and J ends lost 4 bases and 5 bases respectively, with 16 bases between them. The CDR3 reads CASSPNSVVHEQYF. The CDR3 DNA reads TGCGCCAGCAGCCCAAATAGTGTAGTGCACGAGCAGTACTTC. The full variable domain, in which reference TRBV5-1 and TRBJ2-7 provide the parts outside the CDR3, is KAGVTQTPRYLIKTRGQQVTLSCSPISGHRSVSWYQQTPGQGLQFLFEYFSETQRNKGNFPGRFSGRQFSNSRSEMNVSTLELGDSALYLCASSPNSVVHEQYFGPGTRLTVT.

Ten or more counts support this clonotype. V usage is TRBV10-3 and J usage is TRBJ1-6; 7 positions match TRBD1. Germline V lookup: CDR1 ENHRY, CDR2 SYGVKD. The J segment lost 5 bases and the V segment lost 3 bases, leaving 4 bases of the junction unmatched. The CDR3 runs to 15 residues. DNA of the CDR3: TGTGCCATCAGTGATACCGGGACAGATAATTCACCCCTCCACTTT. Translation: CAISDTGTDNSPLHF.

This clonotype occurred many times. The chain links TRBV25-1 to TRBJ1-1; D not certain. The V gene's germline CDR1 is MGHDK and CDR2 SYGVNS. The CDR3 has 13 amino acids. V was pared by 3 bases and J by 1 base, with 6 bases between. CDR3 protein: CASSEQANTEAFF. In DNA form, the CDR3 reads TGTGCCAGCAGTGAGCAGGCGAACACTGAAGCTTTCTTT. Combining the CDR3 with reference TRBV25-1 and TRBJ1-1 gives the whole variable domain EADIYQTPRYLVIGTGKKITLECSQTMGHDKMYWYQQDPGMELHLIHYSYGVNSTEKGDLSSESTVSRIRTEHFPLTLESARPSHTSQYLCASSEQANTEAFFGQGTRLTVV.

The chain joins TRBV5-4 to TRBJ2-7; 7 bases fit TRBD1. The CDR3 is 15 residues long. The V gene's germline CDR1 is SGHNT and CDR2 YYREEE (reference sequence). J gave up 6 bases and V 5 bases, and 14 bases lay outside the gene matches. In nucleotides, the CDR3 is TGTGCCAGCAGATTGATAGGGGGCCAGGGTTCCGAGCAGTACTTC. This translates into CASRLIGGQGSEQYF.

This clonotype came up many times. The V call is TRBV27, the J call TRBJ2-1; TRBD2 matches at 7 bases. V lost 5 bases and J lost 4; bases outside the gene matches: 5. Germline CDR1 is MNHEY and CDR2 is SMNVEV (reference sequence). CDR3 length: 14 amino acids. The CDR3 DNA is TGTGCCAGCAGTACGACTAGCCGGTACAATGAGCAGTTCTTC. It codes for CASSTTSRYNEQFF.

This clonotype was counted a few times. V gene TRBV7-2 combines with J gene TRBJ1-6, with D possibly being TRBD1 (5 bases). Trimming left V 4 bases short and J 7 bases short, with 14 bases between. Germline lookup yields CDR1 SGHTA and CDR2 FQGNSA. The CDR3 runs to 15 residues. The CDR3 protein is CASSSTGTGNSPLHF. The CDR3 DNA reads TGTGCCAGCAGCTCAACCGGGACGGGGAATTCACCCCTCCACTTT. The whole variable domain, remainder taken from reference TRBV7-2 and TRBJ1-6, is GAGVSQSPSNKVTEKGKDVELRCDPISGHTALYWYRQSLGQGLEFLIYFQGNSAPDKSGLPSDRFSAERTGGSVSTLTIQRTQQEDSAVYLCASSSTGTGNSPLHFGNGTRLTVT.

This clonotype was counted at least ten times. The rearrangement joins TRBV6-1 to TRBJ2-5, with 8 bases lining up with TRBD1. There are 14 residues in the CDR3. Germline CDR1 and CDR2: MNHNS and SASEGT. J was trimmed by 7 bases and V by 4 bases; bases with no gene match: 8. CDR3 sequence (DNA): TGTGCCAGCAGTGCCCAGGGGGCGGAAGGGACCCAGTACTTC. The encoded protein is CASSAQGAEGTQYF.

This clonotype showed up just a few times. CDR3 nucleotide sequence: TGTGCCACCAGCAGTAACCGGGACAGGGGGCCCTACGAGCAGTACTTC. As protein: CATSSNRDRGPYEQYF. This chain links TRBV15 with TRBJ2-7; 12 bases fit TRBD1. V lost 3 bases and J lost 2; bases outside the gene matches: 5. In germline, CDR1 is LNHNV, CDR2 YYDKDF (reference sequence). This CDR3 is built from 16 residues.

This clonotype was observed a handful of times. This sequence joins TRBV29-1 and TRBJ1-6; 8 bases align to TRBD1. CDR3 length equals 14 residues. J was trimmed by 6 bases and V by 5 bases; bases with no gene match: 6. Germline-derived CDR1 and CDR2 are SQVTM and ANQGSEA. CDR3 bases: TGCAGCGTTACGCAGGGGGCTAGTAATTCACCCCTCCACTTT. It specifies CSVTQGASNSPLHF.

The CDR3 loop reads CASSLWGLASEQYF. CDR3 sequence (DNA): TGTGCCAGCAGTTTATGGGGACTAGCGAGCGAGCAGTACTTC. The genes are TRBV12-3 or TRBV12-4 and TRBJ2-7, with 10 bases matching TRBD2. After removal of 2 bases from V and 6 bases from J, the junction contained 4 bases not matched to a gene. CDR3 length: 14 residues.

This clonotype was observed at least ten times. V gene TRBV20-1 combines with J gene TRBJ1-2; maybe TRBD1 (5 bases). Trimming shortened V by 7 bases and J by 2 bases, and 14 bases separated the two germline ends. Germline values: CDR1 DFQATT, CDR2 SNEGSKA (reference sequence). This CDR3 contains 13 residues. CDR3 bases: TGCAGTGTTCCAGGCAGGGAGAACTATGGCTACACCTTC. Translation gives CSVPGRENYGYTF.

This clonotype has only a few counts. This sequence joins TRBV4-2 and TRBJ2-7; TRBD1 might be the D (6 bases). Trimming shortened V by 1 base and J by 2 bases, and 9 bases separated the two germline ends. The CDR3 contains 14 residues. The V gene's germline CDR1 is LGHNA and CDR2 YNFKEQ. Here the CDR3 reads CASSQGTGPYEQYF. CDR3 DNA: TGTGCCAGCAGCCAAGGTACAGGGCCCTACGAGCAGTACTTC.

In this sample, this clonotype turned up many times. The gene calls are TRBV29-1 and TRBJ1-2; weak D call: TRBD1 (5 bases). This CDR3 has 12 residues. Trimming cost V 8 bases and J 4 bases, with 14 bases left between them. Looked up from germline, CDR1 is SQVTM and CDR2 is ANQGSEA. Here the CDR3 DNA reads TGCAGCACCCTCTCAGGGTCCTATGGCTACACCTTC. Translation gives CSTLSGSYGYTF.

Here the CDR3 reads CAISGEGALETQYF. CDR3 nucleotides: TGTGCCATCAGTGGGGAAGGAGCCCTAGAGACCCAGTACTTC. The rearrangement links TRBV10-3 to TRBJ2-5, with D unclear. V was pared by 4 bases and J by 4 bases, with 13 bases between. CDR3 size: 14 residues. The germline V gene has CDR1 ENHRY and CDR2 SYGVKD.

This clonotype came up a few times. The V call is TRBV7-2, the J call TRBJ2-4; D remains unclear. The length of the CDR3 is 15 residues. V was clipped by 5 bases and J by 3 bases, with 14 bases between them. Germline assignment: CDR1 SGHTA and CDR2 FQGNSA. In DNA form, the CDR3 reads TGTGCCAGCAGCCGCACCCTATCTGGCAAAAACATTCAGTACTTC. Protein sequence: CASSRTLSGKNIQYF.

The rearrangement joins TRBV3-1 to TRBJ2-7, with TRBD2 as a possible D gene (5 bases). The CDR3 spans 14 residues. The V end was cut by 0 bases, the J end by 3 bases, with 9 bases between. Germline V CDR1 and CDR2: LGHDT, YNNKEL (reference sequence). The CDR3, as DNA: TGTGCCAGCAGCCAAGATCCTAGCAGCTACGAGCAGTACTTC. Protein product: CASSQDPSSYEQYF.

This clonotype has at least ten counts. This chain joins TRBV24-1 and TRBJ1-6; TRBD1 matches 7 bases. Germline V gene lookup returns CDR1 KGHDR and CDR2 SFDVKD. Trimming removed 4 bases from V and 9 bases from J; junction bases left unmatched: 8. This CDR3 spans 15 amino acids. The CDR3 reads CATSDSTGRPSPLHF. The CDR3 DNA is TGTGCCACCAGTGACTCGACAGGGAGGCCTTCACCCCTCCACTTT.

This clonotype is labeled as medium-sized (0.01 to 0.1%). The chain employs TRBV6-2 or TRBV6-3 and TRBJ2-7, with 8 bases that match TRBD1. The germline gives CDR1 MNHEY, CDR2 SVGEGT. The CDR3 length is 15 residues. The V segment lost 7 bases and the J segment 2 bases; nucleotides outside the gene matches: 10. The CDR3 is CASTLSGTGAYEQYF. The CDR3 nucleotides read TGTGCCAGCACTCTATCCGGGACAGGAGCCTACGAGCAGTACTTC.

This clonotype occurred a few times. The CDR3 reads CASSPSGGIRGWTEAFF. For the CDR3, the DNA is TGTGCCAGCAGTCCCTCAGGGGGCATCAGGGGCTGGACTGAAGCTTTCTTT. This chain uses TRBV28 with TRBJ1-1, with 8 nucleotides matching TRBD1. Trimming cost V 5 bases and J 5 bases; bases outside gene matches: 16. The germline gives CDR1 MDHEN, CDR2 SYDVKM. This CDR3 has 17 amino acids.

This clonotype came up a few times. This chain uses TRBV11-2 with TRBJ2-6; D is ambiguous. The V and J ends lost 3 bases and 0 bases respectively, with 6 bases between them. This CDR3 comprises 15 residues. Per the germline V gene, CDR1 is SGHAT and CDR2 is FQNNGV. CDR3 sequence reads: CASSFQFSGANVLTF. CDR3 in DNA: TGTGCCAGCAGCTTTCAGTTCTCTGGGGCCAACGTCCTGACTTTC.

This clonotype was recorded a few times. V gene TRBV28 combines with J gene TRBJ2-3, with D unclear. The germline CDR1 and CDR2 sequences are MDHEN and SYDVKM. This CDR3 is built from 13 residues. CDR3 bases: TGTGCTGAAAGGGCTACCGGCACAGATACGCAGTATTTT. It translates to CAERATGTDTQYF.

This clonotype was counted only a few times. This rearrangement joins TRBV21-1 to TRBJ2-5. TRBV21-1 is a pseudogene segment. The CDR3 extends over 14 amino acids. The CDR3, as DNA: TGTGCCAGCAGCCGGATAATCAGGCAAGAGACCCAGTACTTC. Its translation: CASSRIIRQETQYF.